This entry concerns a single T cell receptor (beta chain). This clone was observed a handful of times. What this receptor recognizes is not known. Base quality data are lacking; no much larger clone is found one base away. The sample is drawn from a study of control samples from healthy donors and cancer patients (dated by TCRdb to about 2020). Receptor libraries were prepared by the immunoSEQ multiplex PCR assay. In its TCRdb copy, this immuneACCESS table keeps in-frame sequences only and misses some clones. Where compared with another copy, unresolved V genes explain less than half of these, and the others have no known cause. Within this sample are tens of thousands of clones, with roughly 90% of them counted one time only. The top ten clones comprise more than 3% of the sample. From cysteine to phenylalanine, the CDR3 is 13 amino acids long. Only the CDR3 DNA stays, 39 bases, in frame from base 1. From the germline V gene, CDR1 is SGDLS and CDR2 is YYNGEE. V loses 3 bases at its end and J loses 4 bases; junction bases beyond the gene matches: 3.

Sequences were obtained from blood. This receptor was obtained from a woman aged 45 to 65 in good health. This sequence uses TRBV9 and TRBJ1-1, with 7 junctional bases fitting TRBD1. The nucleotide sequence reads as follows: TGTGCCAGCAGCGACTCAGGGGGCACTGAAGCTTTCTTT. Translation gives CASSDSGGTEAFF.